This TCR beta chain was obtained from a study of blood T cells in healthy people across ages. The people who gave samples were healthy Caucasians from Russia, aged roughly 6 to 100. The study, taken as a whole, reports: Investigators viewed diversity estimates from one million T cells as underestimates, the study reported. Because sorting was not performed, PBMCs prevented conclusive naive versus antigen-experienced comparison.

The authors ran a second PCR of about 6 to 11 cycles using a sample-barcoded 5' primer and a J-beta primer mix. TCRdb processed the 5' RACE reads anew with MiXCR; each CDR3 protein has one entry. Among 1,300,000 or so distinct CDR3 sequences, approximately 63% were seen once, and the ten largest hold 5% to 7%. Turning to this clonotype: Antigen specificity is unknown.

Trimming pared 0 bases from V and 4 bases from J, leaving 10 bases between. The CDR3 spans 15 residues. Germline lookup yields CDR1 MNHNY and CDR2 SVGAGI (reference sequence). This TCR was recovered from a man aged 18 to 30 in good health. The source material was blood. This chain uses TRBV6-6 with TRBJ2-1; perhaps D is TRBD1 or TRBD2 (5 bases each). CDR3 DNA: TGTGCCAGCAGTTACTCGGTCGAGGGGTACAATGAGCAGTTCTTC. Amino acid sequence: CASSYSVEGYNEQFF.